The rows below give T cell receptor beta chains drawn from one sample of a study of response to subunit inactivated influenza vaccine. TCRdb reprocessed the RT-PCR reads with MiXCR, giving one entry per CDR3 protein. This table holds roughly 670,000 distinct CDR3 sequences, approximately 15% found once. The sequencing here drew on PBMCs from blood, taken 14 to 15 days before vaccination. These receptors all come from a man aged 45-60 years who received an inactivated influenza vaccine. Each CDR3 is given with its conserved first and last residue. Fields, in order: J gene, V gene, D gene, clone size, CDR3 DNA, CDR3 protein. The D gene is left open where the match is weak. The size field is filled for only some rows; it gives once, few, many or a size class.

TRBJ2-7 | TRBV10-3 | TRBD2 | many | TGTGCCATCAGTGACGCGGGAGCCTTCTCCTACGAGCAGTACTTC | CAISDAGAFSYEQYF
TRBJ2-2 | TRBV7-2 | . | many | TGTGCCAGCAGCTTAGGTCTAGCTTCCGGGGAGCTGTTTTTT | CASSLGLASGELFF
TRBJ2-5 | TRBV21-1 | . | few | TGTGCCAGAACAGGGGGCCGAGAGACCCAGTACTTC | CARTGGRETQYF
TRBJ2-1 | TRBV20-1 | TRBD2 | . | TGCAGTGCCCCAAGCGGGGGGGCCTACAATGAGCAGTTCTTC | CSAPSGGAYNEQFF
TRBJ2-1 | TRBV4-1 | . | few | TGCGCCAGCAGCCACTCGGGGAGCTCCTACAATGAGCAGTTCTTC | CASSHSGSSYNEQFF
TRBJ2-5 | TRBV18 | TRBD2 | . | TGTGCCAGCTCACCAAGCCCGGGACTAGCGCATCAAGAGACCCAGTACTTC | CASSPSPGLAHQETQYF
TRBJ2-7 | TRBV5-1 | . | few | TGCGCCAGCCCACTTTTAGGCCAGGGATGGTGCGAGCAGTACTTC | CASPLLGQGWCEQYF
TRBJ2-1 | TRBV28 | TRBD2 | few | TGTGCCAGCAGCGGACTAGCGGGGGGGCTTCGGTTCTTC | CASSGLAGGLRFF
TRBJ2-1 | TRBV28 | TRBD2 | few | TGTGCCAGCGGGAAACTAGCGCTGTACAATGAGCAGTTCTTC | CASGKLALYNEQFF
TRBJ2-7 | TRBV13 | . | . | TGTGCCAGCGGCCCCGGGCTCTTGGGCTACGAGCAGTACTTC | CASGPGLLGYEQYF
TRBJ1-4 | TRBV12-3/TRBV12-4 | . | few | TGTGCCACCGCCACAGGGTTGAATGAAAAACTGTTTTTT | CATATGLNEKLFF
TRBJ2-1 | TRBV7-8 | . | many | TGTGCCAGCAGGCTTAGACCAGCGTTTCTAATAAGCTCCTACAATGAGCAGTTCTTC | CASRLRPAFLISSYNEQFF
TRBJ2-6 | TRBV18 | TRBD1 | . | TGTGCCAGCTCACCACCGTTCCAACAGGGGGCACAGTCTGGGGCCAACGTCCTGACTTTC | CASSPPFQQGAQSGANVLTF
TRBJ2-7 | TRBV6-2/TRBV6-3 | . | few | TGTGCCAGCAGATCAGGTAACGAGCAGTACTTC | CASRSGNEQYF
TRBJ2-7 | TRBV6-5 | . | . | TGTGCCAGCAGTCACGGTCCTTCAGGGGCCGCGAACGAGCAGTACTTC | CASSHGPSGAANEQYF
TRBJ1-2 | TRBV20-1 | . | few | TGCAGTGCTAGGCCCGGCGCAGGGGACTATGGCTACACCTTC | CSARPGAGDYGYTF
TRBJ2-7 | TRBV4-3 | . | few | TGCGCCAGCAGCCAGACCCGCTGGGCATCCTACGAGCAGTACTTC | CASSQTRWASYEQYF
TRBJ2-7 | TRBV20-1 | . | many | TGCAGTGCTAGGGCCAGGGCCCCCTACGAGCAGTACTTC | CSARARAPYEQYF
TRBJ2-7 | TRBV7-6 | TRBD1 | . | TGTGCCAGCGGGGGACAGGGTTACTACGAGCAGTACTTC | CASGGQGYYEQYF
TRBJ2-5 | TRBV12-3/TRBV12-4 | . | few | TGTGCCAGCAGTATTGGACATCTCCAAGAGACCCAGTACTTC | CASSIGHLQETQYF
TRBJ2-3 | TRBV12-3/TRBV12-4 | TRBD2 | many | TGTGCCAGCAGTTTCGGGGGGAGGACAGATACGCAGTATTTT | CASSFGGRTDTQYF
TRBJ2-7 | TRBV7-8 | . | few | TGTGCCAGCAGCTTAGAAGGGGTGCACGAGCAGTACTTC | CASSLEGVHEQYF
TRBJ2-2 | TRBV24-1 | TRBD1 | once | TGTGCCACCAGTGACTCGGACAGGGCTTTTACCGGGGAGCTGTTTTTT | CATSDSDRAFTGELFF
TRBJ2-7 | TRBV12-3/TRBV12-4 | TRBD1 | . | TGTGCCAGCAGTACTACAGGGGGCATATACTACGAGCAGTACTTC | CASSTTGGIYYEQYF
TRBJ2-1 | TRBV3-1 | TRBD1 | few | TGTGCCAGCAGCGCCCGGGACAGGCTATACAATGAGCAGTTCTTC | CASSARDRLYNEQFF
TRBJ2-5 | TRBV5-1 | TRBD1 | once | TGCGCCAGCAGCTTCAGGACAGGGGTAGAGACCCAGTACTTC | CASSFRTGVETQYF